This paragraph covers one T cell receptor (beta chain) sequence. Seattle patients were enrolled during active infection and followed longitudinally. This CDR3 comprises 16 residues. Germline V CDR1 and CDR2: SNHLY, FYNNEI. The J segment lost 6 bases and the V segment lost 3 bases, leaving 8 bases of the junction unmatched. This entry is derived from a study of blood T cell repertoires in COVID-19. Overall study context: Specimens from acute and convalescent COVID-19 originated in the United States, Italy and Spain. Sources were T cells, B-cell-depleted T cells, or PBMCs; the material itself was cDNA or gDNA.

Authors' methods: Amplified reference gene primers provided the basis for estimating nucleated cell counts. Profiled with immunoSEQ multiplex PCR; TCRdb holds only in-frame clones, not every one. Clonal size and the V and J genes are those of that table, whereas D and trimming came from the DNA. This table holds some 350,000 clones, 80% to 90% found once. This receptor was taken from a woman in her 30s with COVID-19, enrolled during active disease. Sequencing was performed on peripheral blood. The genes are TRBV2 and TRBJ2-2; the match to TRBD2 covers 9 bases. CDR3 nucleotide sequence: TGTGCCAGCAGTGAGGTTGGCGGGAGGGCCCCCGGGGAGCTGTTTTTT. Protein product: CASSEVGGRAPGELFF.